This TCR beta chain was recorded in a study of blood T cell repertoires in COVID-19. Study-wide background: Donors in the United States, Italy and Spain gave samples during acute or convalescent COVID-19.

As originally analysed: Counts of nucleated cells, estimated from reference gene primer amplification, were obtained. Clones were sequenced by immunoSEQ multiplex PCR, and TCRdb holds only the in-frame ones, with some missing. D and trimming were read from the DNA, whereas the V and J calls and clone size are those reported in that table. The data contain about 420,000 clones, around 90% of them seen just once; the ten biggest clones take up 0.75% to 0.85%. The specimen was peripheral blood. The receptor was derived from a young man with COVID-19, enrolled during active disease.

In nucleotides, the CDR3 is TGTGCCAGCAGCCCCGGACAGGGGCAAGGCTACACCTTC. Translated, it gives CASSPGQGQGYTF. The chain employs TRBV3-1 (or the pseudogene TRBV3-2) and TRBJ1-2, with 9 bases aligning to TRBD1. The germline V gene encodes CDR1 LGHDT and CDR2 YNNKEL (reference sequence). CDR3 length: 13 residues. After removal of 4 bases from V and 8 bases from J, the junction contained 5 bases not matched to a gene.